A single sample is the source of the 3 T cell receptor beta chains below, sequenced in a study of blood T cell repertoires in COVID-19 (dated by TCRdb to 2020 to 2022). The method behind the library was the immunoSEQ multiplex PCR assay. In TCRdb, the immuneACCESS table is reduced to in-frame sequences with V and J assigned. These tables do not hold every clone; where another copy was compared, an unresolved V gene accounts for under half, and the others remain unexplained. The sample table lists about 160,000 clones, approximately 85% of them with a count of one. The top ten hold roughly 1.2% of the sample. Sequencing was done on a sample of peripheral blood. Receptors were obtained from a man between 60 and 70 years old who had recovered from COVID-19.

Only a few counts were recorded for this clone. The J gene is TRBJ2-2, the V gene TRBV7-2, with D possibly TRBD2 on 5 matching bases. CDR1 and CDR2 (germline): SGHTA, FQGNSA. The CDR3 consists of 16 residues. Trimming removed 2 bases from V and 3 bases from J, with 13 bases in between. The CDR3 coding sequence is TGTGCCAGCAGCTTAATTGCGGGTTCGGACACCGGGGAGCTGTTTTTT. This sequence encodes CASSLIAGSDTGELFF.

The chain couples TRBV19 to TRBJ2-2; the match to TRBD2 covers 11 bases. Germline V gives CDR1 LNHDA, CDR2 SQIVND (reference sequence). With 4 bases clipped from V and 6 bases from J, the junction kept 7 bases outside the gene matches. The CDR3 contains 16 residues. The CDR3 loop is CASSKTSGVMAGELFF. CDR3 DNA sequence: TGTGCCAGTAGTAAGACTAGCGGGGTGATGGCCGGGGAGCTGTTTTTT. Drawing the rest from reference TRBV19 and TRBJ2-2, the complete variable domain is DGGITQSPKYLFRKEGQNVTLSCEQNLNHDAMYWYRQDPGQGLRLIYYSQIVNDFQKGDIAEGYSVSREKKESFPLTVTSAQKNPTAFYLCASSKTSGVMAGELFFGEGSRLTVL.

V gene TRBV19 combines with J gene TRBJ2-2; D may be TRBD1 (5 bases). With 2 bases removed from V and 0 bases from J, the gap between germline ends came to 7 bases. The V gene's germline CDR1 is LNHDA and CDR2 SQIVND (reference sequence). CDR3 length: 15 amino acids. For the CDR3, the DNA is TGTGCCAGTAGTATATTCAGGGCGAACACCGGGGAGCTGTTTTTT. It yields the protein CASSIFRANTGELFF.